The source of this TCR beta chain is a study of blood T cell repertoires in COVID-19. As for the study in general: There were acute and convalescent COVID-19 samples, and they came from the United States, Italy and Spain.

As originally analysed: From reference gene primer amplification, estimates of nucleated cell counts were derived. The data were produced by immunoSEQ multiplex PCR, yet TCRdb's version contains in-frame clones alone and is incomplete. The D gene and trimming were derived from the DNA, and the V and J assignments and clone size from that table. Of some 150,000 clones listed, about 86% are singletons. This clone was detected only once. Germline V gene data show CDR1 as LGHDT and CDR2 as YNNKEL (reference sequence). Trimming at V came to 4 bases and at J to 0 bases, leaving 5 bases not matched to a gene. The CDR3 loop spans 16 amino acids.

The sample consisted of peripheral blood. V gene TRBV3-1 (or the pseudogene TRBV3-2) combines with J gene TRBJ2-7, with 11 bases that match TRBD2. The receptor was derived from a woman aged 55 to 70 with acute or convalescent COVID-19. The CDR3 DNA follows: TGTGCCAGCAGCCTGAAGGGACTAGCGGCCTCCTACGAGCAGTACTTC. Translating gives CASSLKGLAASYEQYF.